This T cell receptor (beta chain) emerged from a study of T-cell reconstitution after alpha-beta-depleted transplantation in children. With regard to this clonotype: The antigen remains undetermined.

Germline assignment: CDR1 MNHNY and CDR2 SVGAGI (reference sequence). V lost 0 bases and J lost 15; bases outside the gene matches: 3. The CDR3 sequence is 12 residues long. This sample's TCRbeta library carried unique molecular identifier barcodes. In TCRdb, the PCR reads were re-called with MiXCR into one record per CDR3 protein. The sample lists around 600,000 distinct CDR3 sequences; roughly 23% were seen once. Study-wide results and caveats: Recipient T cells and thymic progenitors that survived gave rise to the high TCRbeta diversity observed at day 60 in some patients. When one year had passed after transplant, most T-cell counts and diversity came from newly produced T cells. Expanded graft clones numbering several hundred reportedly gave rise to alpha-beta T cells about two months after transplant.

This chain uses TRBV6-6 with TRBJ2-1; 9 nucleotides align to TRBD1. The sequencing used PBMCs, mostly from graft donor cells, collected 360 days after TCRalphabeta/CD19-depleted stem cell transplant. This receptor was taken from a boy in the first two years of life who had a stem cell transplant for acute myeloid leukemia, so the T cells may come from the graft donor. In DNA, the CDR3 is TGTGCCAGCAGTTACTCCGGGGACAGGGTGTTCTTC. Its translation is CASSYSGDRVFF.